This T cell receptor (beta chain) was sequenced for a study of identical twins. Study findings and constraints: Interpretation of the results relied on cross-sectional statistical analysis and not on following the same donors.

Note on this clonotype: Its specificity is unknown.

Healthy Caucasians alone served as donors. With template switching, a universal primer site was added, and the cDNA carried unique molecular identifiers. TCRdb itself ran the 5' RACE reads through MiXCR, one entry per CDR3 protein. The sample records 200,000 to 250,000 distinct CDR3 sequences, 7% being singletons. Per the germline V gene, CDR1 is KGHSH and CDR2 is LQKENI. V was clipped by 5 bases and J by 5 bases, with 25 bases between them. The CDR3 is 17 amino acids. The same specimen was also included in a second study, on yellow fever vaccine responses in identical twins. That paper notes: Twins' T cell vaccine responses reportedly looked partly convergent, partly personalized.

The sequencing input was memory (CD45RO+) T cells sorted from blood. V gene TRBV18 combines with J gene TRBJ2-7, with a weak D call TRBD1 (5 bases). The TCR originated in a woman aged 18-35 years in good health. The CDR3 sequence: CASSSTPYKFVGHEQYV. Here the CDR3 DNA reads TGTGCCAGCTCATCTACCCCCTATAAATTCGTGGGGCACGAGCAGTACGTC.